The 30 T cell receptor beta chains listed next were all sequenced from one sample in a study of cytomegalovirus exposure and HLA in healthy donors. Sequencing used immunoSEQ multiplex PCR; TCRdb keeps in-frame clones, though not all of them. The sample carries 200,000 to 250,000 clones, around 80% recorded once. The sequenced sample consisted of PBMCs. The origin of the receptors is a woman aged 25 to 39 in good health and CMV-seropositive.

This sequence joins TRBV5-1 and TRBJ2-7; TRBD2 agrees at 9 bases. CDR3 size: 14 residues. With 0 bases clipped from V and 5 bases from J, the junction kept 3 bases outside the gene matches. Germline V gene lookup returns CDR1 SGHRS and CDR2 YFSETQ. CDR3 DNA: TGCGCCAGCAGCTTGGAGCGGGAGGTCCACGAGCAGTACTTC. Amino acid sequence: CASSLEREVHEQYF.

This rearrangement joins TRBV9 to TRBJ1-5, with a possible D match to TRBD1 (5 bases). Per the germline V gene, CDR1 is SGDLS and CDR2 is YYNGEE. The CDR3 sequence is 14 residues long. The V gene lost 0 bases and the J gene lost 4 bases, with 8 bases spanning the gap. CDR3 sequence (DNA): TGTGCCAGCAGCGTAGGAGGGGCGAATCAGCCCCAGCATTTT. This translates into CASSVGGANQPQHF. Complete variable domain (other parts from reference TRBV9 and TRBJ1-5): DSGVTQTPKHLITATGQRVTLRCSPRSGDLSVYWYQQSLDQGLQFLIQYYNGEERAKGNILERFSAQQFPDLHSELNLSSLELGDSALYFCASSVGGANQPQHFGDGTRLSIL.

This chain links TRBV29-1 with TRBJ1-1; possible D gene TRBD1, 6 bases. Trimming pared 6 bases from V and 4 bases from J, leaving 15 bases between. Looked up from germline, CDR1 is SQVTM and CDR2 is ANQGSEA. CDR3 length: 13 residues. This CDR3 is CSVGQGTGTEAFF. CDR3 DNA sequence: TGCAGCGTGGGGCAGGGGACGGGCACTGAAGCTTTCTTT.

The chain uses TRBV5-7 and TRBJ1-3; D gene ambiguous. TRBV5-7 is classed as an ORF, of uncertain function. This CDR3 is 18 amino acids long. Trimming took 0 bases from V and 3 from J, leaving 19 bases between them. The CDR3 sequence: CASSLADFDPGNGNTIYF. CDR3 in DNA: TGTGCCAGCAGCTTGGCAGATTTCGACCCGGGGAATGGAAACACCATATATTTT.

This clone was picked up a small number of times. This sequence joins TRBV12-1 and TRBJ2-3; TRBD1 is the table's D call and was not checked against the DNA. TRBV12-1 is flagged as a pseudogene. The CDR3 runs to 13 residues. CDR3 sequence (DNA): TGTGCCAGCAGCTTAACATGTCCAGATACGCAGTATTTT. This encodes CASSLTCPDTQYF.

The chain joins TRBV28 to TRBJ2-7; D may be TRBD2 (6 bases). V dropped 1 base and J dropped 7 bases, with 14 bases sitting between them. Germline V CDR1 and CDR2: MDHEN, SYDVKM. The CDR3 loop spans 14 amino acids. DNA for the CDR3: TGTGCCAGCAGTTTATCATTTGCGGGGAGGGAGCAGTACTTC. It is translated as CASSLSFAGREQYF. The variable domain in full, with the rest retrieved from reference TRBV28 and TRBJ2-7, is DVKVTQSSRYLVKRTGEKVFLECVQDMDHENMFWYRQDPGLGLRLIYFSYDVKMKEKGDIPEGYSVSREKKERFSLILESASTNQTSMYLCASSLSFAGREQYFGPGTRLTVT.

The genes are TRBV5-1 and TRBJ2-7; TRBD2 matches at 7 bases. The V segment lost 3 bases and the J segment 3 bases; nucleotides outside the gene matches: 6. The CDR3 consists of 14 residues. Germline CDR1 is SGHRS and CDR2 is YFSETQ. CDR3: CASSSGGENYEQYF. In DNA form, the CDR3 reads TGCGCCAGCAGCTCTGGGGGGGAGAACTACGAGCAGTACTTC.

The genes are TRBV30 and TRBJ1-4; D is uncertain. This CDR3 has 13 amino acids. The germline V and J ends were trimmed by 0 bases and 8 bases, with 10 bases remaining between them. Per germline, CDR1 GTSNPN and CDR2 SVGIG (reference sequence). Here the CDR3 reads CAWSVQGKEKLFF. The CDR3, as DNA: TGTGCCTGGAGTGTCCAAGGAAAGGAAAAACTGTTTTTT.

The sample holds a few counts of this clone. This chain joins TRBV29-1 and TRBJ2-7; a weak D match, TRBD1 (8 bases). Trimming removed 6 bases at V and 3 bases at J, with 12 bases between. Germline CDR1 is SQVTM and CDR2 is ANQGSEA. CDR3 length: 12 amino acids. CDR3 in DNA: TGCAGCGTCGGGGGGACAGGCTACGAGCAGTACTTC. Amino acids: CSVGGTGYEQYF.

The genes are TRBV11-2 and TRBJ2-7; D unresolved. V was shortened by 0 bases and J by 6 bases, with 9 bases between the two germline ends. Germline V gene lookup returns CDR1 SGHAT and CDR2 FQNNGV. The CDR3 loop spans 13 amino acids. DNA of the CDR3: TGTGCCAGCAGCTTAGATCGGCTCCGCGAGCAGTACTTC. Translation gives CASSLDRLREQYF.

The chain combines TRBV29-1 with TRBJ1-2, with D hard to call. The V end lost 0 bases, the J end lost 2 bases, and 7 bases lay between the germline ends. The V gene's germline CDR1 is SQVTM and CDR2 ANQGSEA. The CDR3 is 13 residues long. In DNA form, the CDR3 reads TGCAGCGTTGAAGACAGCCCGAACTATGGCTACACCTTC. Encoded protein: CSVEDSPNYGYTF.

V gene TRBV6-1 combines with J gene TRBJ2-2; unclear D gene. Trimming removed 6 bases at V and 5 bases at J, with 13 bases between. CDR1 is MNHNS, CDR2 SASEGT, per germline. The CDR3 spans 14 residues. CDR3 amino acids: CASRQQEETGELFF. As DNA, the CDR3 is TGTGCCAGCAGGCAGCAGGAAGAAACCGGGGAGCTGTTTTTT.

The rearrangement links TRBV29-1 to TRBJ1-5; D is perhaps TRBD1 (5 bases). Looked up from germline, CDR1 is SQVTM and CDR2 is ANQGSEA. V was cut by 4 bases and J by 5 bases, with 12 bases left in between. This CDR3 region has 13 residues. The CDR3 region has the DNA TGCAGCGTTGGCGAGGGGCCCCATCAGCCCCAGCATTTT. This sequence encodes CSVGEGPHQPQHF.

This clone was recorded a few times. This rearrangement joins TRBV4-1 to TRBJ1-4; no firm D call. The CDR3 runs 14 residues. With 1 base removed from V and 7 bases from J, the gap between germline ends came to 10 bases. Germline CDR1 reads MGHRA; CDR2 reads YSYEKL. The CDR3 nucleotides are TGCGCCAGCAGCCAAGTAGGGCGCATTGAAAAACTGTTTTTT. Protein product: CASSQVGRIEKLFF.

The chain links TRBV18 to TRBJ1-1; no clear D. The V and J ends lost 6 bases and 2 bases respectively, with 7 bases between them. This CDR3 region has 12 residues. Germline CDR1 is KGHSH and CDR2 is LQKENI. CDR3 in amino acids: CASSALNTEAFF. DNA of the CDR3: TGTGCCAGCTCGGCCCTAAACACTGAAGCTTTCTTT. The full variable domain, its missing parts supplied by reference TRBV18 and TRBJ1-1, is NAGVMQNPRHLVRRRGQEARLRCSPMKGHSHVYWYRQLPEEGLKFMVYLQKENIIDESGMPKERFSAEFPKEGPSILRIQQVVRGDSAAYFCASSALNTEAFFGQGTRLTVV.

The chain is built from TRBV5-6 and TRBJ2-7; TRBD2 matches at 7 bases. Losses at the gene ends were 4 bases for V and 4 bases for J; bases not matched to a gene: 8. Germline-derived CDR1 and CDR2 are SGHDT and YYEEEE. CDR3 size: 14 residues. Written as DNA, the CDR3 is TGTGCCAGCAGCACGGGGACTATTGCGTACGAGCAGTACTTC. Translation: CASSTGTIAYEQYF.

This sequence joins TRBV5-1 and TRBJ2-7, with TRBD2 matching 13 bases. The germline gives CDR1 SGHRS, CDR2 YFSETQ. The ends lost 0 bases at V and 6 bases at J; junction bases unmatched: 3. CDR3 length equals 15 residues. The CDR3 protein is CASSLELAGGGEQYF. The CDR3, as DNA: TGCGCCAGCAGCTTGGAACTAGCGGGAGGGGGCGAGCAGTACTTC. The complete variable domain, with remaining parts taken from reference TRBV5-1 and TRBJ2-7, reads KAGVTQTPRYLIKTRGQQVTLSCSPISGHRSVSWYQQTPGQGLQFLFEYFSETQRNKGNFPGRFSGRQFSNSRSEMNVSTLELGDSALYLCASSLELAGGGEQYFGPGTRLTVT.

The chain's CDR3 is CASSPGLAGGETQYF. The CDR3 DNA reads as TGCGCCAGCAGCCCGGGACTAGCGGGAGGAGAGACCCAGTACTTC. The chain employs TRBV4-1 and TRBJ2-5; 15 bases fit TRBD2. Trimming removed 4 bases from V and 4 bases from J; junction bases left unmatched: 1. Germline V gives CDR1 MGHRA, CDR2 YSYEKL. CDR3 length: 15 residues.

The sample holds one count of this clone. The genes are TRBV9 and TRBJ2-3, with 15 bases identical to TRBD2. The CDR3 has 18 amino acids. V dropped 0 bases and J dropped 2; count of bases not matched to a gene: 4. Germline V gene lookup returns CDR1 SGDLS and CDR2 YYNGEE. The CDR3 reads CASSVAGLAGGNTDTQYF. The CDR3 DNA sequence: TGTGCCAGCAGCGTAGCGGGACTAGCGGGAGGTAACACAGATACGCAGTATTTT.

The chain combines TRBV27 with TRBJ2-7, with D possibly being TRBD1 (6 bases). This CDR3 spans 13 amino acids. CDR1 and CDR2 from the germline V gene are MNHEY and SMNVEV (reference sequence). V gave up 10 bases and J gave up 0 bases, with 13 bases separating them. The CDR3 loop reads CATMRGTSYEQYF. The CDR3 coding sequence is TGTGCCACTATGAGGGGGACCTCCTACGAGCAGTACTTC.

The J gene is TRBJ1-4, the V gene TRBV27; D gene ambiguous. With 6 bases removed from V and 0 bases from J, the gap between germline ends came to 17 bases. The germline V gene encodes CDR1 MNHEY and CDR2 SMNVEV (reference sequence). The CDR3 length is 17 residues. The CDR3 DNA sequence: TGTGCCAGCAGCCACGTGCGGGCGGCCTCAACTAATGAAAAACTGTTTTTT. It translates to CASSHVRAASTNEKLFF.

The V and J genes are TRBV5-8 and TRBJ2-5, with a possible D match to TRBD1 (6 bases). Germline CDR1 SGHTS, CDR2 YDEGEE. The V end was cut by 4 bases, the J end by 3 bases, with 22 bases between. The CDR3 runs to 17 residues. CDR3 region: CASSTIPEDRWEETQYF. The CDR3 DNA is TGTGCCAGCAGCACGATCCCAGAAGACAGGTGGGAAGAGACCCAGTACTTC.

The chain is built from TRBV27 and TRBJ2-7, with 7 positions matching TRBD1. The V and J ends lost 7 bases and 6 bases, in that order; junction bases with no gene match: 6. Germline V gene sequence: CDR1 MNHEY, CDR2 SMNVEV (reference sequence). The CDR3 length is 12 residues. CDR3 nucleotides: TGTGCCAGCATTGACAGGGTTGGCGAGCAGTACTTC. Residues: CASIDRVGEQYF.

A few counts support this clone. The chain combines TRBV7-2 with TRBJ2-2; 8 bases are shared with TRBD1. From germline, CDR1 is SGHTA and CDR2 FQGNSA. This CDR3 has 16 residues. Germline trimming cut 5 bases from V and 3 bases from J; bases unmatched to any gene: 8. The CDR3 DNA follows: TGTGCCAGCAGCAACGGACAGGGCCGGTACACCGGGGAGCTGTTTTTT. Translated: CASSNGQGRYTGELFF. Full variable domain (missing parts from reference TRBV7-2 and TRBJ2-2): GAGVSQSPSNKVTEKGKDVELRCDPISGHTALYWYRQSLGQGLEFLIYFQGNSAPDKSGLPSDRFSAERTGGSVSTLTIQRTQQEDSAVYLCASSNGQGRYTGELFFGEGSRLTVL.

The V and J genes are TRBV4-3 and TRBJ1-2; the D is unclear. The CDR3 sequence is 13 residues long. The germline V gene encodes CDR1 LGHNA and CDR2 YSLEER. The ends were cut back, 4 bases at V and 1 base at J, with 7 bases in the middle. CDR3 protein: CASSPAFNYGYTF. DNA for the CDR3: TGCGCCAGCAGCCCGGCCTTTAACTATGGCTACACCTTC.

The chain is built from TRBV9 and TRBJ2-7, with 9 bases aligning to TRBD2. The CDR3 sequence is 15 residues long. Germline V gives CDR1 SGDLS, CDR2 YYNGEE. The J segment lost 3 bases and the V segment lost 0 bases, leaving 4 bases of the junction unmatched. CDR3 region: CASSVDPAGGYEQYF. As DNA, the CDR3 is TGTGCCAGCAGCGTAGACCCAGCGGGAGGCTACGAGCAGTACTTC.

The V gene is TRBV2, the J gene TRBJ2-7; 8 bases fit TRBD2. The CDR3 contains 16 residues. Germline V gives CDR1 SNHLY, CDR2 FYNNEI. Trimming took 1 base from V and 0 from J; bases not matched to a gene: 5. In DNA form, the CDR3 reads TGTGCCAGCAGTGAAGGGAGTAGCGGGAACTCCTACGAGCAGTACTTC. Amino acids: CASSEGSSGNSYEQYF. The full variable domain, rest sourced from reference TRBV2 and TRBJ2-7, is EPEVTQTPSHQVTQMGQEVILRCVPISNHLYFYWYRQILGQKVEFLVSFYNNEISEKSEIFDDQFSVERPDGSNFTLKIRSTKLEDSAMYFCASSEGSSGNSYEQYFGPGTRLTVT.

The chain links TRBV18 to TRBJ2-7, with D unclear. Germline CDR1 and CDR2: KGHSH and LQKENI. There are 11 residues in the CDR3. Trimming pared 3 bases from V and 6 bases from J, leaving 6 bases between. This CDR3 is CASSPGSEQYF. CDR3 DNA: TGTGCCAGCTCACCGGGAAGCGAGCAGTACTTC.

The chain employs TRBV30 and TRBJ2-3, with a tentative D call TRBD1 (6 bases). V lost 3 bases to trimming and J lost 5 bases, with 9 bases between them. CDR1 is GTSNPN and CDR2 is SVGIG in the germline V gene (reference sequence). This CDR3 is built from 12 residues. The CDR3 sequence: CAWRQGVDTQYF. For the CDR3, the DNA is TGTGCCTGGAGACAGGGCGTAGATACGCAGTATTTT.

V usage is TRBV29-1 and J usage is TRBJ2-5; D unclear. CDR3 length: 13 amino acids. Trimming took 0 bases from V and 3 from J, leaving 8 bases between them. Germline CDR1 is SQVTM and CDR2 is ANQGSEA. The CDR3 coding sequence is TGCAGCGTTGAAGATATTTTTGAAGAGACCCAGTACTTC. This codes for CSVEDIFEETQYF. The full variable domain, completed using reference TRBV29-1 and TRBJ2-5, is SAVISQKPSRDICQRGTSLTIQCQVDSQVTMMFWYRQQPGQSLTLIATANQGSEATYESGFVIDKFPISRPNLTFSTLTVSNMSPEDSSIYLCSVEDIFEETQYFGPGTRLLVL.